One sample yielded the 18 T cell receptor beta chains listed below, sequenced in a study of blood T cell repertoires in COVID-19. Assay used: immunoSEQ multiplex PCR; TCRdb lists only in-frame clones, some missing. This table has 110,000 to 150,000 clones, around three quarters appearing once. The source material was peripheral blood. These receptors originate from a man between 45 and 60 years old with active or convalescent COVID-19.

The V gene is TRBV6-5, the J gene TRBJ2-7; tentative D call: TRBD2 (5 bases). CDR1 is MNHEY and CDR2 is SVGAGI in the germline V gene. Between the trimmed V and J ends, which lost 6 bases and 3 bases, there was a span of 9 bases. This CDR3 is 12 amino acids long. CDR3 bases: TGTGCCAGCAGGGACTTCAACTACGAGCAGTACTTC. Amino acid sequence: CASRDFNYEQYF.

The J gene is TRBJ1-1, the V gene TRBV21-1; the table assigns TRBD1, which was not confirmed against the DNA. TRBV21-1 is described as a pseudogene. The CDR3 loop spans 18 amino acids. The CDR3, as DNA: TGTGCCAGCAGCCCCGGGTCCCGAAGGGGGCGCGGTGGGACTGAAGCTTTCTTT. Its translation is CASSPGSRRGRGGTEAFF.

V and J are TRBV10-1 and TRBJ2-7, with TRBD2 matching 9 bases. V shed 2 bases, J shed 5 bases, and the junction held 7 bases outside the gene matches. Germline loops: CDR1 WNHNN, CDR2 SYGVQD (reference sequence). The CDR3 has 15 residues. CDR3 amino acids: CASSEVAGGPNEQYF. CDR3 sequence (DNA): TGCGCCAGCAGTGAGGTTGCGGGAGGGCCGAACGAGCAGTACTTC.

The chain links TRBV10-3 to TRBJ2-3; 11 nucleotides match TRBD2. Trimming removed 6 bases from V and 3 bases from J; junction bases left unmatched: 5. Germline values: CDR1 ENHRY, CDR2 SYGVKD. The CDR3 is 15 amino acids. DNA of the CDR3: TGTGCCATCAGCCTGGGACTAGCGGCTACAGATACGCAGTATTTT. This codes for CAISLGLAATDTQYF.

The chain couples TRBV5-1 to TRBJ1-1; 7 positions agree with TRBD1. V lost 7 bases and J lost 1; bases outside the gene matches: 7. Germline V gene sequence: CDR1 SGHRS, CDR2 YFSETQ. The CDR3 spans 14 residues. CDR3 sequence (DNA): TGCGCCAGCCGCCGAACAGGGGAGAACACTGAAGCTTTCTTT. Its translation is CASRRTGENTEAFF.

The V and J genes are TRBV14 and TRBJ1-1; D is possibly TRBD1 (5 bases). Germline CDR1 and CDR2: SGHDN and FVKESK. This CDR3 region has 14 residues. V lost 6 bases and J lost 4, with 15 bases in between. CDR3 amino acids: CASSRRQGGTEAFF. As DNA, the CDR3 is TGTGCCAGCAGTCGCCGGCAGGGCGGCACTGAAGCTTTCTTT.

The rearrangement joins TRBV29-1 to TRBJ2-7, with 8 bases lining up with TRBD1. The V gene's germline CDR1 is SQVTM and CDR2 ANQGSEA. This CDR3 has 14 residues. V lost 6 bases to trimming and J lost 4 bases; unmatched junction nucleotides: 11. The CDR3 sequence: CSVREGQVSYEQYF. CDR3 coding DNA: TGCAGCGTCCGAGAGGGACAGGTGTCTTACGAGCAGTACTTC.

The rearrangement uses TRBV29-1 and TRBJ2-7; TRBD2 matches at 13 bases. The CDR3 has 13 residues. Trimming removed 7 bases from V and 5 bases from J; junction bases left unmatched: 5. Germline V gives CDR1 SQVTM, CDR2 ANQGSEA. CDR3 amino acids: CSGRTSGRHEQYF. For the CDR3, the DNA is TGCAGCGGAAGGACTAGCGGGAGACACGAGCAGTACTTC.

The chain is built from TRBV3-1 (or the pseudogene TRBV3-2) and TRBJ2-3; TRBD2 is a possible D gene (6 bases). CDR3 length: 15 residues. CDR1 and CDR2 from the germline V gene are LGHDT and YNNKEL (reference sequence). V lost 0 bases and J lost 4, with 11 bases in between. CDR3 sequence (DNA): TGTGCCAGCAGCCAAGATCCGGGGGAGGCAGATACGCAGTATTTT. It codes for CASSQDPGEADTQYF.

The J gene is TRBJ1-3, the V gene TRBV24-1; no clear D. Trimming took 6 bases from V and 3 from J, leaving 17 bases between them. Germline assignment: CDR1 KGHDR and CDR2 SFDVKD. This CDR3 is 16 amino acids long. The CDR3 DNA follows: TGTGCCACCAGTCCTTTCAGGTCGAGGGATGGAAACACCATATATTTT. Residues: CATSPFRSRDGNTIYF.

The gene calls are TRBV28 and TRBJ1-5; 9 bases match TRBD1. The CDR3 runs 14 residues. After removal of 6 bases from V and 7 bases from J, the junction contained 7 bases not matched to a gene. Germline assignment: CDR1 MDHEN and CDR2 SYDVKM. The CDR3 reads CASSEQGAWQPQHF. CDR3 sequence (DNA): TGTGCCAGCAGCGAACAGGGGGCTTGGCAGCCCCAGCATTTT.

CDR3 in amino acids: CASSWTSGPQETQYF. CDR3 sequence (DNA): TGTGCCAGCAGCTGGACTAGCGGGCCGCAAGAGACCCAGTACTTC. J is TRBJ2-5 and V is TRBV5-4; 11 bases agree with TRBD2. Germline lookup yields CDR1 SGHNT and CDR2 YYREEE (reference sequence). This CDR3 has 15 residues. J lost 2 bases, V lost 3 bases, and 3 bases had no gene match.

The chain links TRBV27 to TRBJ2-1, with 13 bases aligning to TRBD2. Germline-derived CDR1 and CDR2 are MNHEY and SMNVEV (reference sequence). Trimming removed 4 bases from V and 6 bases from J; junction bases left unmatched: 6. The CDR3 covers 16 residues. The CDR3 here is CASSSRTSGSGNEQFF. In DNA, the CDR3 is TGTGCCAGCAGTTCACGGACTAGCGGGAGTGGCAATGAGCAGTTCTTC.

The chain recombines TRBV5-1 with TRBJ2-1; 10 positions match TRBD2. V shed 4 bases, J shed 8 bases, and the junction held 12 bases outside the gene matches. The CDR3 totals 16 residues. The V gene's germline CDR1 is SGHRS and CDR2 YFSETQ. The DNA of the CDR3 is TGCGCCAGCAGCCCTTCGACTAGCGGGTTTTGGGATGAGCAGTTCTTC. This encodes CASSPSTSGFWDEQFF.

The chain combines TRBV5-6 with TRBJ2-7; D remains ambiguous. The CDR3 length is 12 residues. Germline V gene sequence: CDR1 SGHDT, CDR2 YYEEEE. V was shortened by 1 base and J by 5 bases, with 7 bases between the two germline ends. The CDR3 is CASSLSRDEQYF. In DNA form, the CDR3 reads TGTGCCAGCAGCTTGAGTCGGGACGAGCAGTACTTC.

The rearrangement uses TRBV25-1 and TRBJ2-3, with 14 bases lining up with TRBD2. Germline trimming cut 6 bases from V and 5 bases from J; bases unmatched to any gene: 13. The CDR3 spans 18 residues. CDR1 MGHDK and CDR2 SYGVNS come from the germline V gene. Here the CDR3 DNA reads TGTGCCAGCAGCCTCCGGGGACTAGCGGGAGCCGGGGGAGATACGCAGTATTTT. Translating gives CASSLRGLAGAGGDTQYF.

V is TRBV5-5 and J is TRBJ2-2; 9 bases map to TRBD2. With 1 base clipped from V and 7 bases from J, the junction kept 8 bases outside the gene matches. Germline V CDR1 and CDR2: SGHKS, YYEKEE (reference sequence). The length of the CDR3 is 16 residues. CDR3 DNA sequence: TGTGCCAGCAGCTTGCATGGCGGGAGGGATAGCGGGGAGCTGTTTTTT. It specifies CASSLHGGRDSGELFF.

The CDR3 DNA reads as TGTGCCATCAGTGGCCCCCGGGGACAGGCCGGAACCCAGTACTTC. Protein sequence: CAISGPRGQAGTQYF. V and J are TRBV10-3 and TRBJ2-5; 8 bases agree with TRBD1. The ends lost 4 bases at V and 8 bases at J; junction bases unmatched: 12. CDR3 length: 15 residues. The germline CDR1 and CDR2 sequences are ENHRY and SYGVKD.